This TCR beta chain was recorded in a study of T-cell reconstitution after alpha-beta-depleted transplantation in children. The study's findings and limits: Expanded graft clones numbering several hundred reportedly gave rise to alpha-beta T cells about two months after transplant. T-cell numbers and diversity one year post-transplant derived largely from freshly generated T cells.

In germline, CDR1 is SGHAT, CDR2 FQNNGV. V dropped 2 bases and J dropped 8 bases, with 13 bases sitting between them. The CDR3 consists of 14 residues. About this clonotype itself: What it recognizes is unknown.

Construction of the TCRbeta library involved unique molecular identifiers. TCRdb reanalysed the PCR reads using MiXCR and keeps one entry per CDR3 protein. The sample consists of 750,000 to 950,000 distinct CDR3 sequences, 16% of them appearing once. The source material was PBMCs, mostly from graft donor cells, sampled 360 days after TCRalphabeta/CD19-depleted stem cell transplant. The rearrangement links TRBV11-2 to TRBJ2-1; D is perhaps TRBD2 (5 bases). This clonotype was obtained from a male patient aged 10 to 17 who had a stem cell transplant for acute lymphoblastic leukemia, so the T cells may come from the graft donor. The CDR3 coding sequence is TGTGCCAGCAGCTTAAAACAACTAGTCGATGAGCAGTTCTTC. Its translation is CASSLKQLVDEQFF. Looking up the rest from reference TRBV11-2 and TRBJ2-1 gives the full variable domain: EAGVAQSPRYKIIEKRQSVAFWCNPISGHATLYWYQQILGQGPKLLIQFQNNGVVDDSQLPKDRFSAERLKGVDSTLKIQPAKLEDSAVYLCASSLKQLVDEQFFGPGTRLTVL.